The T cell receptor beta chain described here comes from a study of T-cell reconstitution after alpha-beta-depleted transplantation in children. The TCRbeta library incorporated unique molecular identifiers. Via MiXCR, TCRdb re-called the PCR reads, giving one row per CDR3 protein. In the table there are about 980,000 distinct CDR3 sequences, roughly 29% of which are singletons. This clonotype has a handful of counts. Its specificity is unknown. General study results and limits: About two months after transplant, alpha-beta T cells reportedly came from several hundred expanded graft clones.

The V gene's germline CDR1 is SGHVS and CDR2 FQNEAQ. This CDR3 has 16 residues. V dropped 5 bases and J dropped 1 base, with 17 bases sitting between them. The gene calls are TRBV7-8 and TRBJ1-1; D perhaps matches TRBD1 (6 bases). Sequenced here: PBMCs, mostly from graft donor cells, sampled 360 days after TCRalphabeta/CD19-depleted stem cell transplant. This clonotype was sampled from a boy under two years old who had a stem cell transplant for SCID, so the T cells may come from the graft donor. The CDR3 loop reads CASSHGRRGPNTEAFF. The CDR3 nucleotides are TGTGCCAGCAGCCACGGGCGTCGGGGGCCGAACACTGAAGCTTTCTTT.